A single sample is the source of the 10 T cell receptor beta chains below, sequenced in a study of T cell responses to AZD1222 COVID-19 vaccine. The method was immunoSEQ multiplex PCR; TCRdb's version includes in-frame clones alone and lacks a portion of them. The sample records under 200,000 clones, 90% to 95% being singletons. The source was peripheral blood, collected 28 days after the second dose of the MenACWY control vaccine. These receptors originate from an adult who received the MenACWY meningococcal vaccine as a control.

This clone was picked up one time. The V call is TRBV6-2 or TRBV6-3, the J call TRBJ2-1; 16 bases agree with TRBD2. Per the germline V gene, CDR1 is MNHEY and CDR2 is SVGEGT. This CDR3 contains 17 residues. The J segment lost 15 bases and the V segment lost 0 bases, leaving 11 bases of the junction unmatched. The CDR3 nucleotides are TGTGCCAGCAGTTACTCGATCGGGACTAGCGGGAGGGCCAAGGGGTTCTTC. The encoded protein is CASSYSIGTSGRAKGFF.

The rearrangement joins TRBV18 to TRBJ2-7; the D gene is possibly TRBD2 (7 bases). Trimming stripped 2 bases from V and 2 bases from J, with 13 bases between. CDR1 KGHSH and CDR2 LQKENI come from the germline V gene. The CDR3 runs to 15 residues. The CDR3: CASSPGGGKPYEQYF. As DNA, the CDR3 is TGTGCCAGCTCACCAGGCGGGGGCAAGCCCTACGAGCAGTACTTC.

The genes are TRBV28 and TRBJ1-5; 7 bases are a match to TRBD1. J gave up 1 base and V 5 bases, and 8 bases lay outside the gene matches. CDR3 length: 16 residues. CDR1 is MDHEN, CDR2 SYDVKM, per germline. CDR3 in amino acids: CASSVFRGSSNQPQHF. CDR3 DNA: TGTGCCAGCAGTGTCTTCAGGGGGTCCAGCAATCAGCCCCAGCATTTT.

CDR3 nucleotide sequence: TGTGCCAGTATAGCCGCAGGGGGCTACACCTTC. It yields the protein CASIAAGGYTF. The rearrangement links TRBV28 to TRBJ1-2; D might be TRBD1 (5 bases). Per germline, CDR1 MDHEN and CDR2 SYDVKM. The V and J ends lost 9 bases and 8 bases respectively, with 13 bases between them. The CDR3 loop spans 11 amino acids.

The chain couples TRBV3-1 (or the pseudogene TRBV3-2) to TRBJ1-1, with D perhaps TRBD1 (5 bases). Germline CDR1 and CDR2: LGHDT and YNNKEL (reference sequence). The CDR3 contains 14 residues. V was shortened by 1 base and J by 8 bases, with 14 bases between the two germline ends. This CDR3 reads CASSQGGRGGEAFF. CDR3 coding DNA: TGTGCCAGCAGCCAAGGGGGTAGGGGCGGAGAAGCTTTCTTT.

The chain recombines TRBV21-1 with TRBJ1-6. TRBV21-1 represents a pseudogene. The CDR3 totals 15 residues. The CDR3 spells CASSKIPEYGSPLHF. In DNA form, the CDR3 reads TGTGCCAGCAGCAAAATCCCCGAGTACGGTTCACCCCTCCACTTT.

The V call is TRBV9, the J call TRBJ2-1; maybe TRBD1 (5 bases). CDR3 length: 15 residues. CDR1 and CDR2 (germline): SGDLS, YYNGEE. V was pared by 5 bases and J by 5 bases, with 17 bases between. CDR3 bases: TGTGCCAGCAGTTTAGGACACCGTCCTCACAATGAGCAGTTCTTC. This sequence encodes CASSLGHRPHNEQFF.

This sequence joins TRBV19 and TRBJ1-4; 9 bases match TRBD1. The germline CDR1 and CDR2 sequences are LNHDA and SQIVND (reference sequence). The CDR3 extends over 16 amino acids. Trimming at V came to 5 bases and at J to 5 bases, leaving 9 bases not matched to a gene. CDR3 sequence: CASSSGQGFGNEKLFF. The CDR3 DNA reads TGTGCCAGTAGTTCGGGACAGGGATTCGGGAATGAAAAACTGTTTTTT.

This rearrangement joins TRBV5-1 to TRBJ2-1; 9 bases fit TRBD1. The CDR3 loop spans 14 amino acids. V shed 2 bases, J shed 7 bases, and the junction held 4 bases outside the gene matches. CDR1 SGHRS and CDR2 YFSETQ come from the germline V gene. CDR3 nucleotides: TGCGCCAGCAGCTTAGGGACAGGGAGGAATGAGCAGTTCTTC. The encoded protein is CASSLGTGRNEQFF.

The CDR3 DNA reads as TGTGCCAGCCATAAGACTAACTATGGCTACACCTTC. Protein product: CASHKTNYGYTF. This chain connects TRBV28 to TRBJ1-2; no clear D gene. From germline, CDR1 is MDHEN and CDR2 SYDVKM. The V gene lost 8 bases and the J gene lost 0 bases, with 7 bases spanning the gap. The CDR3 consists of 12 residues.